Below, 32 T cell receptor beta chains from the same sample are listed, as sequenced in a study of blood T cell repertoires in COVID-19. Sequencing used immunoSEQ multiplex PCR; TCRdb keeps in-frame clones, though not all of them. Of a few hundred thousand clones in the sample, around 80% were seen once. The specimen sequenced was peripheral blood. The receptors stem from a woman under 30 with acute or convalescent COVID-19.

The chain joins TRBV29-1 to TRBJ1-1; D remains ambiguous. Germline assignment: CDR1 SQVTM and CDR2 ANQGSEA. This CDR3 has 11 residues. V lost 3 bases and J 10 bases, leaving 12 bases between the germline ends. CDR3 residues: CSVDLEEGAFF. CDR3 nucleotide sequence: TGCAGCGTTGATTTAGAGGAGGGAGCTTTCTTT.

A few counts support this clone. The chain links TRBV5-4 to TRBJ2-5; 7 bases align to TRBD2. The J segment lost 5 bases and the V segment lost 6 bases, leaving 10 bases of the junction unmatched. CDR1 and CDR2 (germline): SGHNT, YYREEE (reference sequence). This CDR3 spans 14 amino acids. In DNA form, the CDR3 reads TGTGCCAGCAAGACCAGTGGGGAGGGGGAGACCCAGTACTTC. Amino acid sequence: CASKTSGEGETQYF.

J is TRBJ2-7 and V is TRBV14, with 10 nucleotides matching TRBD1. Per the germline V gene, CDR1 is SGHDN and CDR2 is FVKESK. The V and J ends lost 4 bases and 2 bases, in that order; junction bases with no gene match: 11. The CDR3 runs to 17 residues. CDR3 in DNA: TGTGCCAGCAGCCCGCACCCGGGACAGGGGCCAACCTACGAGCAGTACTTC. Its translation is CASSPHPGQGPTYEQYF.

The chain couples TRBV5-4 to TRBJ2-2, with a weak D call TRBD2 (6 bases). Germline V lookup: CDR1 SGHNT, CDR2 YYREEE (reference sequence). The CDR3 sequence is 12 residues long. V shed 9 bases and J shed 7 bases, with 13 bases lying between them. CDR3 nucleotides: TGTGCCAACGAGGGGAGGAGCGGGGAGCTGTTTTTT. It yields the protein CANEGRSGELFF.

The rearrangement uses TRBV7-8 and TRBJ1-6; a weak D match, TRBD1 (5 bases). Germline loops: CDR1 SGHVS, CDR2 FQNEAQ. V was pared by 1 base and J by 10 bases, with 23 bases between. CDR3 length: 18 residues. CDR3 nucleotides: TGTGCCAGCAGCTTAGGAATGGGGCCGGGTGGTGGTAGCTCACCCCTCCACTTT. Protein sequence: CASSLGMGPGGGSSPLHF.

This clone has more than one count but fewer than ten. The CDR3 DNA follows: TGTGCCAGCAGCTTAGGGAGCGGGGGTCCCTACAATGAGCAGTTCTTC. Its protein is CASSLGSGGPYNEQFF. The V and J genes are TRBV11-3 and TRBJ2-1; 8 bases are shared with TRBD2. Per germline, CDR1 SGHNT and CDR2 YENEEA. V shed 1 base, J shed 2 bases, and the junction held 4 bases outside the gene matches. CDR3 length equals 16 residues. The whole variable domain, filled in from reference TRBV11-3 and TRBJ2-1, reads EAGVVQSPRYKIIEKKQPVAFWCNPISGHNTLYWYLQNLGQGPELLIRYENEEAVDDSQLPKDRFSAERLKGVDSTLKIQPAELGDSAVYLCASSLGSGGPYNEQFFGPGTRLTVL.

This clone was recorded once. The chain has TRBV23-1 and TRBJ2-4, with D perhaps matching TRBD2 (5 bases). TRBV23-1 is an ORF; its function is uncertain. Trimming cost V 7 bases and J 9 bases, with 22 bases left between them. The CDR3 has 15 amino acids. The CDR3 sequence is CASIALPGSGIIQYF. CDR3 in DNA: TGCGCCAGCATCGCTTTACCGGGAAGTGGTATCATTCAGTACTTC.

V usage is TRBV24-1 and J usage is TRBJ2-2; D is perhaps TRBD1 (5 bases). Germline CDR1 reads KGHDR; CDR2 reads SFDVKD. The V end was cut by 9 bases, the J end by 7 bases, with 17 bases between. The CDR3 sequence is 14 residues long. CDR3 bases: TGTGCCACCCAAGAGTCAGGGCGTGGCGGGGAGCTGTTTTTT. Translation gives CATQESGRGGELFF.

J is TRBJ2-5 and V is TRBV7-9; D perhaps matches TRBD1 (6 bases). The germline V and J ends were trimmed by 2 bases and 2 bases, with 12 bases remaining between them. This CDR3 spans 15 amino acids. CDR1 and CDR2 from the germline V gene are SEHNR and FQNEAQ (reference sequence). CDR3 region: CASSLQGGSQETQYF. The CDR3, as DNA: TGTGCCAGCAGCTTACAAGGGGGTTCACAAGAGACCCAGTACTTC. Filled out from reference TRBV7-9 and TRBJ2-5, the complete variable domain reads DTGVSQNPRHKITKRGQNVTFRCDPISEHNRLYWYRQTLGQGPEFLTYFQNEAQLEKSRLLSDRFSAERPKGSFSTLEIQRTEQGDSAMYLCASSLQGGSQETQYFGPGTRLLVL.

The rearrangement uses TRBV5-1 and TRBJ1-1, with no clear D. The germline V gene encodes CDR1 SGHRS and CDR2 YFSETQ. V lost 0 bases, J lost 0 bases, and 15 bases lay in between. This CDR3 comprises 17 residues. CDR3 sequence: CASSLVGGLIMNTEAFF. For the CDR3, the DNA is TGCGCCAGCAGCTTGGTCGGCGGCCTAATCATGAACACTGAAGCTTTCTTT.

The rearrangement links TRBV5-6 to TRBJ2-1; D unresolved. Germline V lookup: CDR1 SGHDT, CDR2 YYEEEE. The CDR3 runs to 12 residues. V lost 1 base and J 14 bases, leaving 13 bases between the germline ends. The CDR3 DNA is TGTGCCAGCAGCTTGTCGGCATCCCAGGAGTTCTTC. Its translation is CASSLSASQEFF.

This clone occurred a few times. This chain joins TRBV2 and TRBJ1-5; D is perhaps TRBD1 (6 bases). The CDR3 is 16 residues long. Germline V gene data show CDR1 as SNHLY and CDR2 as FYNNEI. V was shortened by 8 bases and J by 0 bases, with 17 bases between the two germline ends. The CDR3 nucleotides read TGTGCCAGCCTCGACCGCCCGGACAGTAGCAATCAGCCCCAGCATTTT. This translates into CASLDRPDSSNQPQHF.

The gene calls are TRBV4-1 and TRBJ2-2; 7 bases map to TRBD2. Germline loops: CDR1 MGHRA, CDR2 YSYEKL. Trimming took 1 base from V and 5 from J; bases not matched to a gene: 10. The CDR3 is 17 residues long. This CDR3 is CASSQGSGLAETGELFF. In DNA form, the CDR3 reads TGCGCCAGCAGCCAAGGATCCGGCCTAGCGGAAACCGGGGAGCTGTTTTTT.

This clone has a handful of counts. The chain uses TRBV7-2 and TRBJ1-3; a weak D match, TRBD1 (5 bases). CDR1 and CDR2 from the germline V gene are SGHTA and FQGNSA. This CDR3 is 14 amino acids long. V was shortened by 5 bases and J by 2 bases, with 10 bases between the two germline ends. This chain's CDR3 is CASSHAGTGNTIYF. In DNA form, the CDR3 reads TGTGCCAGCAGCCACGCAGGGACTGGAAACACCATATATTTT.

The chain is built from TRBV4-3 and TRBJ2-1; 14 positions match TRBD2. V gave up 0 bases and J gave up 2 bases; unmatched junction bases: 6. Per the germline V gene, CDR1 is LGHNA and CDR2 is YSLEER. The CDR3 runs to 19 residues. In DNA, the CDR3 is TGCGCCAGCAGCCAAGAGGGACTAGCGGGAGCGAGACCCTACAATGAGCAGTTCTTC. Translated: CASSQEGLAGARPYNEQFF.

V and J are TRBV5-8 and TRBJ1-4; TRBD1 matches at 8 bases. CDR1 is SGHTS, CDR2 YDEGEE, per germline. This CDR3 is built from 15 residues. V lost 4 bases and J lost 8; bases outside the gene matches: 10. CDR3 DNA sequence: TGTGCCAGCAGCACGCGACAGGGGAATGGGGAAAAACTGTTTTTT. Its translation is CASSTRQGNGEKLFF. Using reference TRBV5-8 and TRBJ1-4 for the parts outside the CDR3, the full variable domain is EAGVTQSPTHLIKTRGQQATLRCSPISGHTSVYWYQQALGLGLQFLLWYDEGEERNRGNFPPRFSGRQFPNYSSELNVNALELEDSALYLCASSTRQGNGEKLFFGSGTQLSVL.

The chain joins TRBV6-5 to TRBJ2-7; 7 bases match TRBD2. The V gene's germline CDR1 is MNHEY and CDR2 SVGAGI. This CDR3 is 14 amino acids long. V gave up 0 bases and J gave up 1 base; unmatched junction bases: 0. CDR3 coding DNA: TGTGCCAGCAGTTACTCGGGACTATCCTACGAGCAGTACTTC. Translation: CASSYSGLSYEQYF.

This rearrangement joins TRBV6-6 to TRBJ2-7, with 7 positions matching TRBD2. Germline CDR1 is MNHNY and CDR2 is SVGAGI (reference sequence). CDR3 length: 14 residues. J lost 0 bases, V lost 6 bases, and 5 bases had no gene match. CDR3 residues: CASRKRDDSYEQYF. DNA of the CDR3: TGTGCCAGCAGAAAGCGGGATGACTCCTACGAGCAGTACTTC.

J is TRBJ2-1 and V is TRBV7-2, with 12 bases that match TRBD2. J gave up 4 bases and V 5 bases, and 3 bases lay outside the gene matches. The length of the CDR3 is 15 residues. Germline assignment: CDR1 SGHTA and CDR2 FQGNSA. The CDR3 here is CASSPTSGRYNEQFF. The CDR3 bases are TGTGCCAGCAGCCCAACTAGCGGGAGGTACAATGAGCAGTTCTTC.

This chain joins TRBV5-1 and TRBJ2-5, with 9 bases aligning to TRBD1. CDR1 and CDR2 from the germline V gene are SGHRS and YFSETQ. The CDR3 length is 19 residues. V lost 1 base to trimming and J lost 0 bases; unmatched junction nucleotides: 13. CDR3 DNA: TGCGCCAGCAGCTTGCTCCGGGACAGGGCATTTTCGTACCAAGAGACCCAGTACTTC. Encoded protein: CASSLLRDRAFSYQETQYF. The variable domain in full, with the rest retrieved from reference TRBV5-1 and TRBJ2-5, is KAGVTQTPRYLIKTRGQQVTLSCSPISGHRSVSWYQQTPGQGLQFLFEYFSETQRNKGNFPGRFSGRQFSNSRSEMNVSTLELGDSALYLCASSLLRDRAFSYQETQYFGPGTRLLVL.

The chain combines TRBV19 with TRBJ1-5, with 8 bases that match TRBD1. Germline V gene sequence: CDR1 LNHDA, CDR2 SQIVND (reference sequence). This CDR3 contains 15 residues. Trimming at V came to 6 bases and at J to 0 bases, leaving 4 bases not matched to a gene. The CDR3 DNA sequence: TGTGCCAGTAGACCGGACAGGGATAGCAATCAGCCCCAGCATTTT. Translation gives CASRPDRDSNQPQHF.

This clone was detected once. The chain uses TRBV2 and TRBJ1-6; maybe TRBD1 (6 bases). Trimming removed 8 bases at V and 8 bases at J, with 16 bases between. Germline V gives CDR1 SNHLY, CDR2 FYNNEI. This CDR3 spans 14 amino acids. The CDR3: CASPIQGLDSPLHF. The CDR3 DNA sequence: TGTGCCAGCCCGATACAGGGTCTTGATTCACCCCTCCACTTT. Filled out from reference TRBV2 and TRBJ1-6, the complete variable domain reads EPEVTQTPSHQVTQMGQEVILRCVPISNHLYFYWYRQILGQKVEFLVSFYNNEISEKSEIFDDQFSVERPDGSNFTLKIRSTKLEDSAMYFCASPIQGLDSPLHFGNGTRLTVT.

This chain connects TRBV5-1 to TRBJ2-3, with a possible D match to TRBD1 (5 bases). The germline V and J ends were trimmed by 1 base and 5 bases, with 14 bases remaining between them. The CDR3 is made up of 15 amino acids. CDR1 and CDR2 (germline): SGHRS, YFSETQ. This chain's CDR3 is CASSLPGPRGDTQYF. The DNA of the CDR3 is TGCGCCAGCAGCTTGCCAGGGCCTCGAGGAGATACGCAGTATTTT.

The CDR3, as DNA: TGTGCCAGCAGCCCCCGGCCACCGGGGGAGCAGTACTTC. Amino acids: CASSPRPPGEQYF. This chain links TRBV5-4 with TRBJ2-7; tentative D call: TRBD2 (5 bases). This CDR3 is 13 amino acids long. Trimming took 4 bases from V and 7 from J, leaving 15 bases between them. Germline values: CDR1 SGHNT, CDR2 YYREEE (reference sequence).

The chain recombines TRBV19 with TRBJ1-2, with 8 bases matching TRBD1. With 5 bases clipped from V and 4 bases from J, the junction kept 6 bases outside the gene matches. Germline V gene lookup returns CDR1 LNHDA and CDR2 SQIVND (reference sequence). The CDR3 is 14 amino acids. The CDR3 spells CASSATGAAYGYTF. DNA for the CDR3: TGTGCCAGTAGTGCGACAGGGGCGGCCTATGGCTACACCTTC.

V is TRBV7-2 and J is TRBJ1-1; 9 positions agree with TRBD1. V shed 5 bases, J shed 4 bases, and the junction held 11 bases outside the gene matches. The CDR3 consists of 16 residues. CDR1 and CDR2 from the germline V gene are SGHTA and FQGNSA. The CDR3 reads CASSTTRTGVGTEAFF. CDR3 nucleotide sequence: TGTGCCAGCAGCACCACGAGGACAGGGGTAGGCACTGAAGCTTTCTTT.

This chain uses TRBV5-1 with TRBJ2-2, with D tentatively TRBD1 (5 bases). CDR1 and CDR2 from the germline V gene are SGHRS and YFSETQ. This CDR3 contains 14 residues. Trimming shortened V by 2 bases and J by 3 bases, and 8 bases separated the two germline ends. Written as DNA, the CDR3 is TGCGCCAGCAGCTTCCAGGGTGACACCGGGGAGCTGTTTTTT. As protein: CASSFQGDTGELFF.

This sequence joins TRBV19 and TRBJ1-2, with D unresolved. Germline CDR1 LNHDA, CDR2 SQIVND (reference sequence). Deletions cut 10 bases from V and 5 bases from J, with 17 bases between. The CDR3 loop spans 13 amino acids. The CDR3 nucleotides read TGTGCCATAGCCGGGGAGGGATCATATGGCTACACCTTC. It is translated as CAIAGEGSYGYTF. Based on the CDR3 plus reference TRBV19 and TRBJ1-2, the full variable domain is DGGITQSPKYLFRKEGQNVTLSCEQNLNHDAMYWYRQDPGQGLRLIYYSQIVNDFQKGDIAEGYSVSREKKESFPLTVTSAQKNPTAFYLCAIAGEGSYGYTFGSGTRLTVV.

This chain links TRBV5-6 with TRBJ2-2; 10 bases are a match to TRBD1. After removal of 5 bases from V and 3 bases from J, the junction contained 4 bases not matched to a gene. This CDR3 is built from 15 residues. The germline V gene has CDR1 SGHDT and CDR2 YYEEEE. CDR3 sequence reads: CASRRGQGYTGELFF. In DNA, the CDR3 is TGTGCCAGCAGGAGGGGACAGGGGTACACCGGGGAGCTGTTTTTT.

V is TRBV4-3 and J is TRBJ1-2, with unresolved D. The germline V gene has CDR1 LGHNA and CDR2 YSLEER. The CDR3 runs 15 residues. Deletions cut 0 bases from V and 5 bases from J, with 13 bases between. The CDR3 nucleotides are TGCGCCAGCAGCCAAGATGGGCAGGTTGGGTATGGCTACACCTTC. It codes for CASSQDGQVGYGYTF.

This chain joins TRBV6-2 or TRBV6-3 and TRBJ1-1, with D perhaps matching TRBD1 (6 bases). CDR1 is MNHEY, CDR2 SVGEGT, per germline. This CDR3 has 15 residues. Trimming took 5 bases from V and 1 from J, leaving 14 bases between them. The DNA of the CDR3 is TGTGCCAGCAGTCCCCTGGGGGCGCGGAACACTGAAGCTTTCTTT. Its protein product is CASSPLGARNTEAFF.

This clone occurred many times. The chain employs TRBV28 and TRBJ1-1; 9 positions match TRBD1. This CDR3 has 15 amino acids. Germline lookup yields CDR1 MDHEN and CDR2 SYDVKM. The CDR3 DNA reads TGTGCTTGCTATCGACTGACAGGGGGGGACACTGAAGCTTTCTTT. This codes for CACYRLTGGDTEAFF.